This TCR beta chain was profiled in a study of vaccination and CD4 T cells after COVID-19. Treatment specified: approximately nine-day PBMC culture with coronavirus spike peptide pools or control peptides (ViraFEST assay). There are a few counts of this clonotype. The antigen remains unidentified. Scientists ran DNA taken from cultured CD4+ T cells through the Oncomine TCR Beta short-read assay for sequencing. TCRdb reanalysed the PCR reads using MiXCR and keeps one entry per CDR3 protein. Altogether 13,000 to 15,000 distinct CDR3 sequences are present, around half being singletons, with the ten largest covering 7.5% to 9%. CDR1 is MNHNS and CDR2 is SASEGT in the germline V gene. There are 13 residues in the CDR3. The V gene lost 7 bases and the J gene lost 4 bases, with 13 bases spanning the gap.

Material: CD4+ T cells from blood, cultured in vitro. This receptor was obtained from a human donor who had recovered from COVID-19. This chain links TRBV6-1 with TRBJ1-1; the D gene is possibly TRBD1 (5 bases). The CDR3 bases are TGTGCCAGCACCGGGGCGAGGGGCACTGAAGCTTTCTTT. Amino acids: CASTGARGTEAFF.